This T cell receptor (beta chain) comes out of a study of OX40 agonist ivuxolimab in advanced cancers. As regards this clone: Its antigen remains unidentified.

Autoimmune disease history or systemic immunosuppression was exclusionary. The length of the CDR3 is 13 residues. CDR1 SGDLS and CDR2 YYNGEE come from the germline V gene. Trimming stripped 7 bases from V and 1 base from J, with 11 bases between. Findings and caveats of the study: Low normalized clonal expansion also occurred in some nonresponding patients.

TCRdb's copy holds only in-frame clones and misses some; the assay was immunoSEQ multiplex PCR. The data hold tens of thousands of clones, with 75% to 95% observed a single time. The clonotype comes from an adult with an advanced solid tumor such as melanoma, head and neck, liver or kidney cancer. The gene calls are TRBV9 and TRBJ2-5, with D perhaps being TRBD1 or TRBD2 (5 bases each). The source material was CD4+ or CD8+ T cells sorted from blood, sampled in a trial of the OX40 agonist ivuxolimab. DNA of the CDR3: TGTGCCAGCGCTAGGGACGGCCAAGAGACCCAGTACTTC. Protein sequence: CASARDGQETQYF.